What follows are 10 T cell receptor beta chains derived from one specimen sequenced in a study of beta chain features in type 1 diabetes. Study results and limitations: When Type 1 diabetes patients were examined, their TCRB CDR3s proved moderately but significantly shorter in all four CD4+ subsets.

No antigens are known for them. Of the isolated RNA, all was reverse transcribed, and so the sequenced material was expressed TCRB transcripts. Clones were read by immunoSEQ multiplex PCR, and TCRdb kept only the in-frame ones, dropping some. This sample has 600,000 or so clones, with roughly 12% found just once. The specimen sequenced was naive CD4+ T cells from blood. Receptors originate from a man younger than 40 with type 1 diabetes.

V usage is TRBV6-5 and J usage is TRBJ1-2; D call uncertain. From germline, CDR1 is MNHEY and CDR2 SVGAGI. The V gene lost 2 bases and the J gene lost 4 bases, with 11 bases spanning the gap. The CDR3 extends over 14 amino acids. The CDR3 sequence: CASSYDKAAYGYTF. For the CDR3, the DNA is TGTGCCAGCAGTTACGACAAGGCGGCCTATGGCTACACCTTC.

This clone has a handful of counts. The V call is TRBV28, the J call TRBJ1-5, with 8 bases lining up with TRBD1. J gave up 0 bases and V 5 bases, and 12 bases lay outside the gene matches. This CDR3 contains 18 residues. Germline-derived CDR1 and CDR2 are MDHEN and SYDVKM. CDR3 amino acids: CASSTGQGYTISNQPQHF. Here the CDR3 DNA reads TGTGCCAGCAGTACCGGACAGGGTTATACTATTAGCAATCAGCCCCAGCATTTT. Variable domain in full (rest from reference TRBV28 and TRBJ1-5): DVKVTQSSRYLVKRTGEKVFLECVQDMDHENMFWYRQDPGLGLRLIYFSYDVKMKEKGDIPEGYSVSREKKERFSLILESASTNQTSMYLCASSTGQGYTISNQPQHFGDGTRLSIL.

The V call is TRBV7-2, the J call TRBJ2-2, with 8 bases that match TRBD2. There are 16 residues in the CDR3. Germline values: CDR1 SGHTA, CDR2 FQGNSA. V was pared by 4 bases and J by 5 bases, with 9 bases of the junction left unmatched. DNA for the CDR3: TGTGCCAGCAGCTCACTCGGGGGGGTGAGAACCGGGGAGCTGTTTTTT. Its translation is CASSSLGGVRTGELFF.

The chain has TRBV18 and TRBJ1-1; 8 bases agree with TRBD1. Germline V gene lookup returns CDR1 KGHSH and CDR2 LQKENI. The CDR3 has 14 amino acids. J lost 1 base, V lost 4 bases, and 2 bases had no gene match. CDR3 in DNA: TGTGCCAGCTCACGGGGACAGGAGAACACTGAAGCTTTCTTT. Translating gives CASSRGQENTEAFF.

CDR3: CASVSLLAYGYTF. Here the CDR3 DNA reads TGTGCCAGTGTGAGCTTGCTGGCGTATGGCTACACCTTC. The chain employs TRBV19 and TRBJ1-2; D is ambiguous. Per germline, CDR1 LNHDA and CDR2 SQIVND (reference sequence). Deletions cut 8 bases from V and 5 bases from J, with 15 bases between. The CDR3 is 13 amino acids.

This clone was counted a few times. The rearrangement uses TRBV7-3 and TRBJ2-1; no reliable D call. The ends were cut back, 4 bases at V and 4 bases at J, with 11 bases in the middle. The V gene's germline CDR1 is SGHTA and CDR2 FQGTGA. This CDR3 is 14 amino acids long. The CDR3 here is CASSSGSLYNEQFF. The CDR3 region has the DNA TGTGCCAGCAGCTCTGGCTCTTTGTACAATGAGCAGTTCTTC.

This chain connects TRBV11-2 to TRBJ1-2; D is unresolved. Germline V gives CDR1 SGHAT, CDR2 FQNNGV. This CDR3 comprises 13 residues. V lost 3 bases to trimming and J lost 2 bases, with 7 bases between them. CDR3 in DNA: TGTGCCAGCAGCTTTGACCAGAACTATGGCTACACCTTC. Translated, it gives CASSFDQNYGYTF.

The chain has TRBV14 and TRBJ1-6; tentative D call: TRBD1 (5 bases). Trimming took off 5 bases at V and 9 bases at J, with 11 bases between the two ends. The CDR3 length is 13 residues. Germline V lookup: CDR1 SGHDN, CDR2 FVKESK. The CDR3: CASSAGTSSPLHF. The CDR3, as DNA: TGTGCCAGCAGCGCAGGGACTTCTTCACCCCTCCACTTT.

This clone was counted only a few times. V and J are TRBV19 and TRBJ2-1, with 10 bases fitting TRBD2. Per the germline V gene, CDR1 is LNHDA and CDR2 is SQIVND (reference sequence). The CDR3 loop spans 15 amino acids. J gave up 3 bases and V 5 bases, and 4 bases lay outside the gene matches. The CDR3 DNA is TGTGCCAGTAGTTTTAGCGGGGGGAACTACAATGAGCAGTTCTTC. It yields the protein CASSFSGGNYNEQFF.

The CDR3 sequence is CASSKLAGRTYEQYF. The DNA for the CDR3 is TGCGCCAGCAGTAAACTAGCGGGGCGGACCTACGAGCAGTACTTC. This chain uses TRBV5-1 with TRBJ2-7, with 10 bases matching TRBD2. The V segment lost 5 bases and the J segment 2 bases; nucleotides outside the gene matches: 7. The CDR3 has 15 residues. The germline CDR1 and CDR2 sequences are SGHRS and YFSETQ.